This T cell receptor (beta chain) was captured in a study of cytomegalovirus exposure and HLA in healthy donors (dated by TCRdb to 2016 to 2017). At the level of the whole study: An earlier analysis of roughly 500 of the donors reported more than 250 Gb of sequence data and some 120 million unique TCR beta sequences from about 179 million T cells. The study combined high-throughput TCR immunosequencing, statistical association of individual TCRs with disease status, and machine learning to predict cytomegalovirus infection status. All discovery cohort repertoires had been generated using a single sequencing platform. Along with the roughly 700-subject first cohort, a separate validation cohort of over a hundred different subjects was used. The T cell repertoires of around 730 subjects were profiled by immunosequencing and related to cytomegalovirus serostatus. Typing coverage differed by locus: A, B, C, DRB1 and DQB1 were typed in about 629-640 donors, DQA1 in 522, DPA1 in some 570, and DPB1 in 472. In a later analysis, previously published TCR beta repertoires from about 640 donors were re-analyzed and high-resolution HLA genotyping was added so that TCR occurrence patterns could be studied. The study aimed to test whether cataloging public T cell receptors could reveal signatures of past pathogen exposure. Because of strong linkage in the cohort, five DR-DQ haplotypes were treated as single units for association and clustering. Donor age, sex, ethnicity and CMV serostatus were compiled together with the repertoire data. The later analysis used no new phenotypic data to find candidate immune exposures, relying instead on TCR beta sequences and their occurrence across donors. In an earlier analysis of roughly 580 of the donors, high-throughput TCR beta sequencing was used to judge whether each TCR beta V gene segment behaved as functional or pseudogenic. Of the 398 genotyped donors, about 84% fell in the genetic ancestry cluster associated with self-reported Caucasian donors. A later genetic analysis took genome-wide SNP genotypes for about 55% of the roughly 700 donors and used that subset as a discovery cohort. HLA typing included class I and class II loci at four-digit resolution. Roughly 300 gigabases of sequencing data and approximately 80 million unique TCR sequences were included in an early release covering about 620 HLA-typed donors. Among around 400 genotyped donors of the cohort, an average of about 240,000 unique TCR beta nucleotide sequences were sequenced per donor, around a sixth of them non-productive.

About this clone itself: The antigen this receptor binds is unknown. Base qualities are missing; no much larger clone stands one base away.

The paper as a whole reports these results and caveats: Several of the top co-occurrence clusters appeared to be linked to parvovirus B19, influenza, CMV and Epstein-Barr virus, according to a later analysis. The authors suggested that the approach could potentially be extended to other disease states and immunological phenotypes. In a later genetic analysis, fewer N-insertions in productive TCRs were reported among donors in an Asian-associated ancestry cluster than the 666-donor mean. In a later genetic analysis, a missense DCLRE1C variant was associated with V-gene and J-gene trimming of TCR beta chains, and the association was replicated in an independent cohort. In vitro tests confirmed that three of the cytomegalovirus-associated TCR beta chains recognize cytomegalovirus antigens. According to a later analysis, TCR association rates differed among HLA loci, with DRB1 alleles showing the most associated TCRs and HLA-C alleles showing the fewest. According to a later analysis, most CMV-associated TCR beta chains appeared to be HLA-restricted, and the HLA associations seemed to be driven largely by CMV exposure. Compared with equally common non-associated chains, HLA-associated TCR beta chains in a later analysis were more clonally expanded and had lower generation probabilities. Cytomegalovirus status was reported to be diagnosed by the classifier with high specificity and sensitivity in both the original and validation cohorts. Because counts were too low, about 17 rarely observed V segments, including chromosome 9 orphons, were excluded from the earlier analysis of a few hundred of the donors. The only immune exposure information available for the cohort was CMV serostatus. Across donors, most TCR sequences were observed very rarely, whereas some public TCRs were present in many individuals. Linkage disequilibrium might explain the correlated functional status among segregating V segments, but an unknown experimental factor could not be ruled out. In an earlier analysis of approximately 600 of the donors, most TCR beta V segments were observed in productive rearrangements about 90% or about 30% of the time, broadly matching IMGT annotations. Only TCR beta chains were sequenced in this cohort, and the absence of alpha or paired-chain data limited detectable features. A further reported finding was that TCR beta sequences accurately predicted the HLA-A and HLA-B alleles for most subjects in the first cohort. Because HLA typing was unavailable for some donors at each locus, only the typed subset was used in association tests. A group of highly shared sequence variants was considered likely to be a technical artifact of the sequencing pipeline. A total of about 150 TCR beta chains were listed by the study as associated with cytomegalovirus. The presence/absence analyses assumed that sequencing depth was roughly uniform across donors, and that assumption may not be true. When HLA alleles, especially DR and DQ, strongly co-occurred, attributing TCR associations to individual alleles was difficult. In a later analysis, 15,000 to 20,000 TCR beta sequences were associated with specific HLA alleles at a false discovery rate of 0.05.

The cohort comprised under 700 healthy bone marrow donors. All cohort members were sampled while nominally healthy, although unrecorded immune exposures were likely present. The donor tested CMV seronegative and was one of the 352 seronegative cohort members. A peripheral blood sample was collected from each donor, and TCR beta sequencing was performed on peripheral blood mononuclear cells. Genomic DNA was extracted from the blood cell samples with the Qiagen DNeasy Blood Extraction Kit. Receptor libraries were prepared by the immunoSEQ multiplex PCR assay. A mixture of 60 forward primers for TCR Vbeta segments and 13 reverse primers for TCR Jbeta segments was used in the multiplex PCR. The CDR3 region of rearranged TCR beta genes was amplified from genomic DNA by a multiplex PCR assay. On the Illumina HiSeq System, the amplified TCR beta libraries were sequenced as 87-base-pair reads. Processing in the source paper ran as follows. A later analysis counted tens of millions of unique TCR beta chains across the 690 or so repertoires, and about 10 million of these chains were shared by at least two donors. A nearest-neighbor algorithm error-corrected the raw reads and collapsed the reads into unique sequences, merging closely related sequences to remove PCR and sequencing errors. Alignment of CDR3 sequences to IMGT reference sequences was used to assign V, D and J gene segments. For a sequence to be retained, a match of at least six nucleotides was required to both a V gene segment and a J gene segment. A rearrangement counted as productive if the CDR3 had no stop codons and remained in frame with V and J, and every other rearrangement counted as non-productive. CDR3 was defined according to IMGT convention as the region running from the second conserved V-encoded cysteine to the conserved J-encoded phenylalanine. Sequences without an unambiguous match to a single V gene segment were excluded from the earlier analysis of about 600 of the donors. In an earlier analysis of 587 of the donors, a V segment was called functional when productive rearrangements were above 56.7%, and segregating when the standard deviation between donors exceeded 5%. A statistical classification framework was built to diagnose cytomegalovirus status from the catalog of TCR beta chain sequences. In a later analysis, TCR nucleotide sequences were compared against IMGT/GENE-DB human TR gene sequences so that V and J genes could be assigned. The TCRdist pipeline was used in a later analysis to assign CDR3 sequences and most-parsimonious VDJ recombination scenarios. In a later analysis, each TCR beta chain was defined by its CDR3 amino acid sequence together with its V-gene family, and reads without a unique V-gene family were excluded. A later analysis removed nearly 600 highly shared, low-generation-probability nucleotide sequences to deal with suspected cross-contamination and a sequencing artifact. In a later analysis, a clonal expansion index for each public chain was calculated from normalized within-repertoire ranks of inferred template counts. Generation probabilities in a later analysis came from a VDJ recombination model fitted to out-of-frame rearrangements, and those results were checked against IGoR. A later analysis scored TCR-TCR, TCR-HLA and TCR-CMV co-occurrence with hypergeometric tests, applying a repertoire-size bias correction to TCR pairs. A later analysis estimated false discovery rates by permuting HLA or CMV assignments 20 times. In a later analysis, co-occurring TCRs were grouped with DBSCAN, and TCRdist sequence similarity was added when clustering was performed within HLA-allele-positive subsets. Co-occurrence clustering excluded repertoires with fewer than 30,000 or more than 120,000 public chains, plus five with anomalous nucleotide sharing. The table was pulled from immuneACCESS by TCRdb, which kept in-frame rearrangements only. Such tables lose some clones; where checked, under half of the loss comes from unresolved V genes, and the rest has no known cause. V and J calls and clone size are copied from that table; D and trimming were computed from the DNA. In all, the sample holds some 160,000 clones, and roughly 80% of those were seen once. The top ten constitute roughly 0.5% of the sample.

Sequenced: PBMCs. The sequence derives from a woman aged 45-59 years in good health and CMV-seronegative.

The sequence in DNA is TGTGCCAGCAGCCCAATACAGGGGTACACTGAAGCTTTCTTT. Its protein is CASSPIQGYTEAFF. The chain employs TRBV4-2 and TRBJ1-1; TRBD1 aligns with 7 central bases. CDR3 length: 14 amino acids, cysteine to phenylalanine. Only the CDR3 part of the read is kept: 42 bases, read in frame from the first base. V has 4 bases trimmed and J has 3 bases trimmed; junction bases matching no gene number 5. CDR1 and CDR2 were assigned from the germline V gene as LGHNA and YNFKEQ.